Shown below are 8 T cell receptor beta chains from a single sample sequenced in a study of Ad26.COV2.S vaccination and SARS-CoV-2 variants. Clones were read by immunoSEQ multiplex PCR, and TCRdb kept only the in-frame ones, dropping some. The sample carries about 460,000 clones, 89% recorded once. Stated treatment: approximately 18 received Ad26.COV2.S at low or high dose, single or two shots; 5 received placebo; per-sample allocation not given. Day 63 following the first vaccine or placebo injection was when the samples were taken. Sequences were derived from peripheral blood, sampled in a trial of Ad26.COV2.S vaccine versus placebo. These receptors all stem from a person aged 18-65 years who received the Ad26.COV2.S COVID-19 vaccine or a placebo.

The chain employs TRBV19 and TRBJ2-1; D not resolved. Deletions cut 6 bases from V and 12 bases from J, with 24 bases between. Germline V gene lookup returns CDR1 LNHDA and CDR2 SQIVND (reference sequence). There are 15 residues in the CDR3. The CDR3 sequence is CASRWGFGAPSGQFF. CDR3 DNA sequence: TGTGCCAGTAGATGGGGTTTCGGTGCCCCATCCGGGCAGTTCTTC.

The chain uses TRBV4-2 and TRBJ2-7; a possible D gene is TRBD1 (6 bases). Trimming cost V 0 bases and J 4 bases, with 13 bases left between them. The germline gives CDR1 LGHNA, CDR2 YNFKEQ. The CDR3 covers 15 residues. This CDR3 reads CASSQDMAGVYEQYF. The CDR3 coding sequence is TGTGCCAGCAGCCAAGATATGGCAGGGGTATACGAGCAGTACTTC.

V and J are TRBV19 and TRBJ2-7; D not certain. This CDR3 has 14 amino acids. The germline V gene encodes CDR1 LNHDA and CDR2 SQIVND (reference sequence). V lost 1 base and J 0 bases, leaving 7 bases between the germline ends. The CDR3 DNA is TGTGCCAGTAGTATAGCAGGAGCCTCCTACGAGCAGTACTTC. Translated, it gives CASSIAGASYEQYF. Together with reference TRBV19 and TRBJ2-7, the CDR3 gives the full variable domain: DGGITQSPKYLFRKEGQNVTLSCEQNLNHDAMYWYRQDPGQGLRLIYYSQIVNDFQKGDIAEGYSVSREKKESFPLTVTSAQKNPTAFYLCASSIAGASYEQYFGPGTRLTVT.

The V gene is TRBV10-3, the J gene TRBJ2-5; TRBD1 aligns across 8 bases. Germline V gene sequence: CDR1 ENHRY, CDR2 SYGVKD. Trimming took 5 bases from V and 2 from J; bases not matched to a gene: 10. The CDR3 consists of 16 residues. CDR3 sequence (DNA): TGTGCCATCAGTTGGGGGACAGGTGGAACTCAAGAGACCCAGTACTTC. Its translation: CAISWGTGGTQETQYF.

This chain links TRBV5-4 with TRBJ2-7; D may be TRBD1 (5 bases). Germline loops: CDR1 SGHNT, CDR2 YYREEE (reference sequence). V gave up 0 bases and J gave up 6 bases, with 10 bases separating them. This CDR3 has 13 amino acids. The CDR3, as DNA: TGTGCCAGCAGCTTGGACAGGATCGGCGAGCAGTACTTC. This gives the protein CASSLDRIGEQYF.

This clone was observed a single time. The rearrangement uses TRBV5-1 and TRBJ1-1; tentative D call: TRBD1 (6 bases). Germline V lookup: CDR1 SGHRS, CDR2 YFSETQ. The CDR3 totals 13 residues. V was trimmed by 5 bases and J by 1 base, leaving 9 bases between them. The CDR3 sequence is CASRSRGNTEAFF. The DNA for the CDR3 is TGCGCCAGCAGGTCCAGGGGGAACACTGAAGCTTTCTTT.

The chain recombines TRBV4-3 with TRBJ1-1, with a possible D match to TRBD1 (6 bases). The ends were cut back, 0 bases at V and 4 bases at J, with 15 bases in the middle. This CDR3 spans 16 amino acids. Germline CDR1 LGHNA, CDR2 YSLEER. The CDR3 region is CASSQEGGELGTEAFF. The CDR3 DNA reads TGCGCCAGCAGCCAAGAAGGGGGGGAATTGGGCACTGAAGCTTTCTTT.

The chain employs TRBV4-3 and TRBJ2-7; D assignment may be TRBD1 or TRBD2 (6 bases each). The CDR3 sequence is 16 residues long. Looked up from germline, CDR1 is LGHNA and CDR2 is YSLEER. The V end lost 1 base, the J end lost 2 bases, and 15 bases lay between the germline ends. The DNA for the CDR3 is TGCGCCAGCAGCCAAGTACGGGGGACACCACCCTACGAGCAGTACTTC. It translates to CASSQVRGTPPYEQYF.